These 27 T cell receptor beta chains were all obtained from the same sample, sequenced in a study of T cell responses to AZD1222 COVID-19 vaccine. Clones were sequenced by immunoSEQ multiplex PCR, and TCRdb holds only the in-frame ones, with some missing. Among 120,000 to 150,000 clones listed, roughly 86% were seen once. Sequenced here: peripheral blood, sampled 28 days after the second dose of the MenACWY control vaccine. These receptors all come from an adult who received the MenACWY meningococcal vaccine as a control.

V is TRBV2 and J is TRBJ2-5; a possible D gene is TRBD1 (6 bases). Germline lookup yields CDR1 SNHLY and CDR2 FYNNEI. The CDR3 runs to 12 residues. The ends were cut back, 7 bases at V and 1 base at J, with 7 bases in the middle. In DNA, the CDR3 is TGTGCCAGCAAGGACAGCCAAGAGACCCAGTACTTC. Translation: CASKDSQETQYF.

V is TRBV12-5 and J is TRBJ2-7, with D unclear. Germline V CDR1 and CDR2: LGHNT, FRNRAP. The CDR3 is 15 amino acids. Deletions cut 2 bases from V and 5 bases from J, with 16 bases between. CDR3 sequence (DNA): TGTGCTAGTGGTTTGAGGTCAACTCTCCGGGACGAGCAGTACTTC. It encodes CASGLRSTLRDEQYF.

A note on this clone: Compared with germline, one end of the junction differs, possibly owing to a read error. The chain carries TRBV4-2 and TRBJ2-7; 11 bases line up with TRBD1. The V gene's germline CDR1 is LGHNA and CDR2 YNFKEQ. CDR3 length: 15 amino acids. The CDR3 here is CASSRKGQGDSPRDF. The CDR3 DNA reads as TGTGCCAGCAGCCGAAAGGGACAGGGGGACTCGCCGAGGGACTTC.

The V gene is TRBV3-1 (or the pseudogene TRBV3-2), the J gene TRBJ1-2; 10 positions agree with TRBD1. Per germline, CDR1 LGHDT and CDR2 YNNKEL (reference sequence). The CDR3 runs to 15 residues. After removal of 5 bases from V and 3 bases from J, the junction contained 6 bases not matched to a gene. The CDR3 nucleotides are TGTGCCAGCAGCGGGACAGGGGCCGCAGACTATGGCTACACCTTC. Residues: CASSGTGAADYGYTF.

V usage is TRBV18 and J usage is TRBJ1-4; D call uncertain. The CDR3 totals 13 residues. Looked up from germline, CDR1 is KGHSH and CDR2 is LQKENI. V gave up 3 bases and J gave up 7 bases, with 9 bases separating them. In DNA form, the CDR3 reads TGTGCCAGCTCACCTTACAGCGGTGAAAAACTGTTTTTT. The encoded protein is CASSPYSGEKLFF.

The V call is TRBV28, the J call TRBJ2-7; D perhaps matches TRBD1 (5 bases). From germline, CDR1 is MDHEN and CDR2 SYDVKM. The length of the CDR3 is 15 residues. The V gene lost 4 bases and the J gene lost 3 bases, with 16 bases spanning the gap. The CDR3 protein is CASSSDSTAIYEQYF. CDR3 sequence (DNA): TGTGCCAGCAGTTCCGATTCGACAGCTATCTACGAGCAGTACTTC.

The gene calls are TRBV10-3 and TRBJ2-1; perhaps TRBD2 as D (6 bases). CDR3 size: 13 residues. Per the germline V gene, CDR1 is ENHRY and CDR2 is SYGVKD. V lost 7 bases to trimming and J lost 7 bases, with 14 bases between them. CDR3 DNA sequence: TGTGCCATCATATCGGGAGTCGGAAATGAGCAGTTCTTC. Translation gives CAIISGVGNEQFF.

This CDR3 is CASSDFSRQTSYEQYF. CDR3 in DNA: TGTGCCAGCAGTGATTTTTCGCGACAGACCTCCTACGAGCAGTACTTC. V gene TRBV6-1 combines with J gene TRBJ2-7, with D possibly TRBD1 on 5 matching bases. This CDR3 contains 16 residues. CDR1 and CDR2 (germline): MNHNS, SASEGT. V lost 3 bases and J lost 0, with 15 bases in between.

This chain uses TRBV12-3 or TRBV12-4 with TRBJ1-3; D gene unclear. The V end lost 5 bases, the J end lost 7 bases, and 6 bases lay between the germline ends. The CDR3 is 11 residues long. The CDR3 spells CASSPGNTIYF. The CDR3, as DNA: TGTGCCAGCAGTCCGGGGAACACCATATATTTT.

The V gene is TRBV11-2, the J gene TRBJ1-1; 8 positions match TRBD1. With 4 bases clipped from V and 5 bases from J, the junction kept 3 bases outside the gene matches. The germline gives CDR1 SGHAT, CDR2 FQNNGV. This CDR3 spans 13 amino acids. The CDR3, as DNA: TGTGCCAGCAGCTCCGACAGGGGTACTGAAGCTTTCTTT. The encoded protein is CASSSDRGTEAFF.

V and J are TRBV7-9 and TRBJ1-6, with TRBD1 matching 9 bases. V shed 4 bases, J shed 8 bases, and the junction held 3 bases outside the gene matches. The CDR3 extends over 14 amino acids. Germline CDR1 reads SEHNR; CDR2 reads FQNEAQ (reference sequence). The CDR3 coding sequence is TGTGCCAGCAGCTACCGGGACAGGGATTCACCCCTCCACTTT. It translates to CASSYRDRDSPLHF.

This clone was found a few times. V usage is TRBV19 and J usage is TRBJ1-2, with 7 bases identical to TRBD1. J lost 4 bases, V lost 1 base, and 3 bases had no gene match. The germline V gene has CDR1 LNHDA and CDR2 SQIVND (reference sequence). The CDR3 length is 14 residues. For the CDR3, the DNA is TGTGCCAGTAGTATAGCCGCAGGGGGCTATGGCTACACCTTC. Residues: CASSIAAGGYGYTF.

V and J are TRBV7-2 and TRBJ1-2; D remains unclear. Germline V lookup: CDR1 SGHTA, CDR2 FQGNSA. CDR3 length equals 14 residues. V gave up 5 bases and J gave up 2 bases, with 12 bases separating them. CDR3 in amino acids: CASSLRTENYGYTF. The CDR3 DNA follows: TGTGCCAGCAGCCTCCGGACGGAGAACTATGGCTACACCTTC.

The genes are TRBV5-1 and TRBJ2-7; D call uncertain. The V gene's germline CDR1 is SGHRS and CDR2 YFSETQ. V lost 0 bases, J lost 3 bases, and 7 bases lay in between. CDR3 size: 13 residues. DNA of the CDR3: TGCGCCAGCAGCTTGGCGGCCCACTACGAGCAGTACTTC. Translating it yields CASSLAAHYEQYF.

The chain is built from TRBV5-1 and TRBJ2-2; D is uncertain. This CDR3 comprises 12 residues. Germline V gives CDR1 SGHRS, CDR2 YFSETQ. Trimming shortened V by 8 bases and J by 3 bases, and 8 bases separated the two germline ends. The CDR3 DNA is TGCGCCAGTATACTGGACACCGGGGAGCTGTTTTTT. This translates into CASILDTGELFF.

The chain combines TRBV12-5 with TRBJ2-3, with 7 bases that match TRBD2. Germline V lookup: CDR1 LGHNT, CDR2 FRNRAP. The CDR3 covers 14 residues. V gave up 2 bases and J gave up 4 bases; unmatched junction bases: 3. DNA of the CDR3: TGTGCTAGTGGTTTGATGGCGGGGGCAGATACGCAGTATTTT. This sequence encodes CASGLMAGADTQYF.

The chain links TRBV19 to TRBJ2-1; no reliable D call. Germline lookup yields CDR1 LNHDA and CDR2 SQIVND (reference sequence). The CDR3 runs 15 residues. The germline V and J ends were trimmed by 3 bases and 3 bases, with 12 bases remaining between them. CDR3 DNA: TGTGCCAGTAGTATTTACTCACCTTTCTACAATGAGCAGTTCTTC. Protein sequence: CASSIYSPFYNEQFF.

The CDR3 DNA reads as TGTGCCTGGAGTGGGGTTAGCGGTTGGGGGCGCACCGGGGAGCTGTTTTTT. It specifies CAWSGVSGWGRTGELFF. The V call is TRBV30, the J call TRBJ2-2; D is tentatively TRBD1 or TRBD2 (6 bases each). The ends were cut back, 1 base at V and 4 bases at J, with 19 bases in the middle. CDR3 length equals 17 residues. Germline values: CDR1 GTSNPN, CDR2 SVGIG (reference sequence).

This clone appeared a single time. V usage is TRBV3-1 (or the pseudogene TRBV3-2) and J usage is TRBJ1-1; D not resolved. Trimming left V 2 bases short and J 5 bases short, with 12 bases between. The CDR3 has 14 residues. Germline V gene lookup returns CDR1 LGHDT and CDR2 YNNKEL (reference sequence). The DNA of the CDR3 is TGTGCCAGCAGCCAACCAGGTGTGGCAACTGAAGCTTTCTTT. It yields the protein CASSQPGVATEAFF.

This rearrangement joins TRBV15 to TRBJ1-2; D ambiguous. V dropped 4 bases and J dropped 7 bases, with 16 bases sitting between them. The CDR3 is made up of 14 amino acids. Germline CDR1 LNHNV, CDR2 YYDKDF (reference sequence). CDR3 bases: TGTGCCACCAGCAACAGAGAGACCGGATCTGGCTACACCTTC. This translates into CATSNRETGSGYTF.

DNA of the CDR3: TGTGCCAGCAGCGGTTCACCGGTGGGGGTGCAGTACTTC. This encodes CASSGSPVGVQYF. This rearrangement joins TRBV9 to TRBJ2-7, with D possibly called TRBD1 or TRBD2 (5 bases each). Germline values: CDR1 SGDLS, CDR2 YYNGEE. This CDR3 has 13 amino acids. The germline V and J ends were trimmed by 3 bases and 9 bases, with 16 bases remaining between them.

The V gene is TRBV7-9, the J gene TRBJ1-2; D gene uncertain. Trimming removed 0 bases at V and 4 bases at J, with 9 bases between. This CDR3 is built from 14 residues. Germline loops: CDR1 SEHNR, CDR2 FQNEAQ (reference sequence). Here the CDR3 reads CASSLAGVGYGYTF. The CDR3 nucleotides read TGTGCCAGCAGCTTAGCTGGAGTTGGCTATGGCTACACCTTC.

The chain links TRBV30 to TRBJ1-3, with 10 bases lining up with TRBD1. Germline V gene data show CDR1 as GTSNPN and CDR2 as SVGIG (reference sequence). The trim removed 5 bases at V and 2 bases at J, leaving 3 bases unmatched. The CDR3 sequence is 14 residues long. The DNA for the CDR3 is TGTGCCTGGGACAGGGGGCTGCCTGGAAACACCATATATTTT. It is translated as CAWDRGLPGNTIYF.

The genes are TRBV28 and TRBJ2-7, with a tentative D call TRBD2 (5 bases). The CDR3 covers 14 residues. Germline CDR1 MDHEN, CDR2 SYDVKM. V was cut by 1 base and J by 3 bases, with 10 bases left in between. CDR3 region: CASSLSTTFYEQYF. The CDR3 DNA follows: TGTGCCAGCAGTTTATCGACTACATTCTACGAGCAGTACTTC.

The CDR3 DNA is TGTGCCAGTAGTATTTCAGGAGCTGGAAACACCATATATTTT. Translating gives CASSISGAGNTIYF. The J gene is TRBJ1-3, the V gene TRBV19; the D is unclear. Germline V lookup: CDR1 LNHDA, CDR2 SQIVND (reference sequence). This CDR3 has 14 residues. V gave up 3 bases and J gave up 2 bases, with 8 bases separating them.

The rearrangement links TRBV5-1 to TRBJ1-4; D is unresolved. The CDR3 length is 13 residues. Germline CDR1 is SGHRS and CDR2 is YFSETQ. Trimming stripped 4 bases from V and 8 bases from J, with 12 bases between. In DNA form, the CDR3 reads TGCGCCAGCAGCCCGGGTAGCCAGGAAAAACTGTTTTTT. Its protein product is CASSPGSQEKLFF.

This rearrangement joins TRBV11-2 to TRBJ2-1, with D perhaps TRBD1 or TRBD2 (5 bases each). The germline gives CDR1 SGHAT, CDR2 FQNNGV. This CDR3 has 15 residues. V gave up 0 bases and J gave up 5 bases, with 11 bases separating them. CDR3 loop: CASSLEPGRNNEQFF. CDR3 nucleotide sequence: TGTGCCAGCAGCTTAGAGCCAGGGAGAAACAATGAGCAGTTCTTC.